This T cell receptor beta chain was sequenced during a study of blood T cell repertoires in COVID-19. This clone has more than one count but fewer than ten. The CDR3 has 15 amino acids. CDR1 MNHEY and CDR2 SMNVEV come from the germline V gene (reference sequence). V dropped 4 bases and J dropped 8 bases, with 20 bases sitting between them. Data came from immunoSEQ multiplex PCR; TCRdb stores just in-frame clones and leaves some out. The table lists 30,000 to 40,000 clones, about 85% of them singletons, with about two fifths in the top ten. V and J are TRBV27 and TRBJ1-2, with D possibly TRBD1 on 6 matching bases. The sample consisted of peripheral blood. This receptor was obtained from a man in his 60s with active or convalescent COVID-19. The CDR3 bases are TGTGCCAGCAGTTCAAAGACAGGCTTCGGGGAGGGCTACACCTTC. Encoded protein: CASSSKTGFGEGYTF.